The entry that follows covers one T cell receptor beta chain sequence. No antigen is known for it. No clone much larger than this one lies a single base away; base qualities are absent. This record belongs to a study of blood T cells in healthy people across ages (dated by TCRdb to between 2014 and 2016). Looking at the study overall: In model experiments, roughly one uniquely barcoded TCR beta cDNA molecule per two T cells was captured by template switching. Using the same blood draw, the study looked at two additional independent replicas of 1 million unique cDNA reads for two donors, one aged 18 to 29 and the other aged 80 or older. Four age groups were formed from the donors: young (average roughly 15 years), middle-aged (approximately 40), aged (62) and long-lived (around 82). Age-related changes in TCR beta repertoire diversity were measured in the study by deep sequencing normalized with unique cDNA molecular identifiers. To avoid experimental bias, donors of different ages were distributed randomly across sequencing lanes.

Study-wide conclusions, independent of this receptor: Since profiling was done on bulk unsorted PBMCs, naive and antigen-experienced compartments could not be conclusively compared. Observed TCR beta diversity per million T cells fell roughly linearly with age, and a significant reduction was already apparent by age around 40. A strong correlation was found between observed TCR beta diversity and the percentage of naive T cells measured by flow cytometry. The CMV infection status of donors was not known, potentially confounding age-related changes in expanded clonotypes. Estimates of total diversity from one million sequenced T cells were regarded as lower bounds and underestimates. Compared with the aged group, the long-lived group had more naive CD4+ T cells, fewer expanded clones and increased TCR diversity, suggesting age selection.

Receptor amplification or capture employed 5' RACE. Sequenced using an Illumina HiSeq 2500. A second PCR of about 7 to 12 cycles was performed with a sample-barcoded 5' primer and a J-beta primer mix. Each TCR beta cDNA molecule received a unique molecular identifier from a template-switch 5' adaptor carrying 12 random nucleotides. Each sample yielded at least 2.5 million CDR3-containing paired-end reads. The Mint cDNA synthesis kit, primed by a TRBC-specific oligonucleotide, was used to synthesize first-strand cDNA from all RNA. All cDNA was treated with uracil-DNA glycosylase and then went through a first 18-cycle PCR with the universal primers M1SS and BC2_uni_R. The original pipeline was this. For normalization, 1 million high-quality reads were randomly selected from each sample, with every read carrying a distinct molecular identifier. Reads sharing molecular identifiers were discarded rather than binned into consensus sequences. MiTCR, with a Q25 quality threshold and the strictest error-elimination algorithm, was used for CDR3 identification, clonotype clustering and error correction. A nonparametric unseen species model using Euler transformation provided a lower-bound estimate of total TCR beta diversity. The public reads were reanalyzed by TCRdb: fastp trimming at Q25, MiXCR alignment, in-frame beta chains only. Merged by CDR3 protein, the rows form single entries marked with the most common genes and DNA. The V and J calls, along with clone size, are taken from TCRdb and not from the paper's own processing. In this sample the table shows about 1.8 million distinct CDR3 sequences, about 49% of which occur a single time. Around 2.1% of the sample is in the top ten clones.

The donors were some 39 Caucasian individuals from Russia, aged roughly 6 to 90 years, who were systemically healthy. Roughly 9.5 milliliters of peripheral blood were drawn from each donor into EDTA-treated Vacutainer tubes. Ficoll-Paque density-gradient centrifugation was used to isolate PBMCs, with at least 6.5 million per sample. Trizol reagent was used to extract total RNA from the PBMCs, yielding at least 6 micrograms per sample. Naive CD45RAhigh/CD27high T cell percentages were measured by flow cytometry on a PBMC aliquot from every donor. The germline V gene gives CDR1 as SGHTA and CDR2 as FQGNSA. From its cysteine to its phenylalanine, the CDR3 spans 20 amino acids. The kept DNA is CDR3 alone, 60 bases in frame from the first base. Relative to germline, V is missing 8 bases and J is missing 0 bases, with 18 bases of the junction outside any gene match.

The source is a woman aged 35 to 49 in good health. The sample was blood. The chain is assembled from TRBV7-2 and TRBJ1-6, with TRBD1 identical over 8 junction bases. The DNA reads as follows: TGTGCCAGCTCCAGCGATATAAGGACAGGGCGTACCTCCTATAATTCACCCCTCCACTTT. Translated, it gives CASSSDIRTGRTSYNSPLHF.